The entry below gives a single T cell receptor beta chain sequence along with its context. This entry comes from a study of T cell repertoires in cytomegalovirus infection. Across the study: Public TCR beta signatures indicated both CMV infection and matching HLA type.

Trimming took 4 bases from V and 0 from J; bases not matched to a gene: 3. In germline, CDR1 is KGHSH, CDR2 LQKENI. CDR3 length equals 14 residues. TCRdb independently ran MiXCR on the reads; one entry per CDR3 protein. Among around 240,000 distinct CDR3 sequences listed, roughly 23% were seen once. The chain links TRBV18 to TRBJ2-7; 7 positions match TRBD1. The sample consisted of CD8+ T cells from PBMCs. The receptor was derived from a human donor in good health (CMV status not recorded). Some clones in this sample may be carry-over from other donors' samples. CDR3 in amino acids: CASSQGAFSYEQYF. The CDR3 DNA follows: TGTGCCAGCTCACAGGGGGCTTTCTCCTACGAGCAGTACTTC.